This record covers a single TCR beta chain. Its antigen target is currently unknown. No base-level quality is on record; no much larger clone is a single base apart. This record comes from a study of blood T cell repertoires in COVID-19 (dated by TCRdb to the early 2020s). With regard to the full study: Collaborator samples came from the United States, Italy and Spain and covered acute and convalescent phases of COVID-19. The prospective study material was composed of cDNA or gDNA derived from T cells, B-cell-depleted T cells, or PBMCs. Deeply sampled blood TCRbeta repertoires from subjects exposed to, actively infected with, or recovered from COVID-19 were included in the dataset. The repertoires were released in a freely available public database intended as a resource for research on the immune response to SARS-CoV-2. Samples came from the ongoing ImmuneRACE study (first 160 participants) plus 1,254 subjects from 6 global collaborators. The sample metadata nearly always contained a de-identified subject ID, COVID-19 status, age in years and sex. Where available, HLA class I and class II types were obtained from metadata supplied by the sample provider rather than from assay-based typing.

TCRbeta CDR3 regions were amplified from genomic DNA by means of the immunoSEQ Assay, a bias-controlled multiplex PCR. The paper's data handling went like this. The number of nucleated cells in each sample was estimated by amplification of reference gene primers within the assay. To quantify the absolute abundance of each unique TCRbeta CDR3 rearrangement, sequence reads were collapsed and filtered. Productive Simpson clonality was computed per sample as the square root of Simpson's diversity index over productive rearrangements. Drawn from immuneACCESS, this table holds only the in-frame rearrangements with V and J called that TCRdb kept. Clones are partly lost; checked studies trace under half to an unresolved V gene and leave the rest unexplained. That table supplies the V and J calls and clone size; D and trimming were determined from the DNA. The sample table holds roughly 290,000 clones, of which approximately 85% were seen once. Roughly 4.3% of the sample is held by the ten biggest clonotypes.

V lost 7 bases and J lost 5 bases, and the count of bases not matched to a germline gene is 8. From the cysteine through the phenylalanine, the CDR3 covers 15 amino acids. Only CDR3 DNA is held: 45 bases, read in frame from base 1. The germline V gene sets CDR1 to SGHTA and CDR2 to FQGNSA. General conclusions and limits of the study: The amount of clinical and demographic metadata varied by source and participant and was provided uncurated.

Participants in the prospective study were enrolled through a virtual design, were aged roughly 18 to 90 years, and lived in 24 United States geographic areas. In the prospective study, participants were assigned to cohorts based on the clinical history participants reported in a screening survey and a study questionnaire. For ImmuneRACE Cohort 3, a participant was defined as recovered based on two consecutive negative NP/OP PCR tests, clearance by a healthcare professional, or resolution of symptoms. In the prospective study, mobile phlebotomists collected whole blood, serum and a nasopharyngeal or oropharyngeal swab from each participant. Participants in the prospective study had the option to provide additional blood draws and questionnaires over a 2-month period. Before DNA extraction, blood samples from the prospective study were shipped at room temperature or frozen.

Sequencing used PBMCs or T cells enriched from blood (not recorded which). The rearrangement combines TRBV7-2 with TRBJ2-3, with TRBD2 identical over 11 junction bases. The clonotype originates from a woman in her twenties or thirties who had recovered from COVID-19. The nucleotide sequence is given as TGTGCCAGCATCCCACTAGCGGGAGTTGGAGATACGCAGTATTTT. This encodes CASIPLAGVGDTQYF.